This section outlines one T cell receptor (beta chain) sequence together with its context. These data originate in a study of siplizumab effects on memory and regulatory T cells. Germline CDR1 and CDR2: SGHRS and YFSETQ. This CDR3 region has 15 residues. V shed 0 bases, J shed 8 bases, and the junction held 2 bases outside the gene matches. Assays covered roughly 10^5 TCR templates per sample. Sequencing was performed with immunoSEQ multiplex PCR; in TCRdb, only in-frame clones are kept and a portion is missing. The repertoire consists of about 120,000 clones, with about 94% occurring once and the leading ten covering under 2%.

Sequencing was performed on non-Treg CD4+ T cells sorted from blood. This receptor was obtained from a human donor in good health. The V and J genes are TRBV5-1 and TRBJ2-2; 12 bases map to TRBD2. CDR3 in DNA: TGCGCCAGCAGCTTGGAACTAGCGGGAGGAGGGGAGCTGTTTTTT. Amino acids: CASSLELAGGGELFF.